Ten or more counts support the clone carrying this T cell receptor (beta chain). TCRdb reanalysed the 5' RACE reads using MiXCR and keeps one entry per CDR3 protein. Counted here are around 180,000 distinct CDR3 sequences, 5.5% to 7.5% occurring once; the ten biggest clones make up just under 3%. This sample stems from a study of T cells after yellow fever vaccination. This CDR3 has 15 amino acids. The junction had 12 bases not matched to a gene; V was cut back by 4 bases and J by 7 bases. Germline assignment: CDR1 SGDLS and CDR2 YYNGEE. The TCR sequence derives from a man aged 18 to 30 who received the YFV17D yellow fever vaccine. The source material was CD4+ T cells sorted from PBMCs, sampled on the day of the first yellow fever vaccination. The gene calls are TRBV9 and TRBJ2-3, with 7 bases identical to TRBD2. This CDR3 reads CASSPLSGAHHTQYF. DNA of the CDR3: TGTGCCAGCAGCCCGCTCAGCGGGGCACACCATACGCAGTATTTT.